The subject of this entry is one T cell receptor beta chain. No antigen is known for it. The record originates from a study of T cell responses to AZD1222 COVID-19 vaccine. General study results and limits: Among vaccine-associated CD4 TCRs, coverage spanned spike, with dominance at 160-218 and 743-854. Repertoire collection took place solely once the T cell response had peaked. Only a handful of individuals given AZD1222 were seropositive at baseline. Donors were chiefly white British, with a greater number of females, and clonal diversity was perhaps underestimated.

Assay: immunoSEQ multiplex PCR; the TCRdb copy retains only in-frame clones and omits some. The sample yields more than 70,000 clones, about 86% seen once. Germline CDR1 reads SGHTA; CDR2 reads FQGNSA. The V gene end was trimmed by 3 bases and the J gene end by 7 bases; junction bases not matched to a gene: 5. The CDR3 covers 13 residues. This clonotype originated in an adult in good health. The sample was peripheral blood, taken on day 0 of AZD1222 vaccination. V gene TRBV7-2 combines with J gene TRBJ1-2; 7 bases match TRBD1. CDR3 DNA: TGTGCCAGCAGCTTGGACAGGAGCTCTGGCTACACCTTC. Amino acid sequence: CASSLDRSSGYTF.